The 21 T cell receptor delta chains given below trace back to one sample, sequenced in a study of γδ T cells in repeated Plasmodium falciparum infection. Gammadelta T cells were flow-sorted from PBMC into Vgamma9/Vdelta2+ and Vdelta2-negative populations for bulk analysis. TCRdb reran clone calling via CATT on the multiplex PCR reads. Counted here are around 50,000 delta-chain clones, 1.6% occurring once; the ten biggest clones make up approximately 8.6%. The sequenced material came from gamma-delta T cells from blood. Every receptor here comes from a pool of human donors (malaria-infected and uninfected, not separated).

Concerning this clone itself: Translating this DNA gives a protein that differs at residue 7 from the TCRdb one, which belongs to a much larger clone; a read error is likely, and the protein shown is this translation. The chain carries TRDV1 and TRDJ1; the match to TRDD3 covers 11 bases. The CDR3 totals 19 residues. Trimming cost V 1 base and J 7 bases; bases outside gene matches: 17. From germline, CDR1 is TSWWSYY and CDR2 QGS. The CDR3 protein is CALGEPHVEGLGDTRKLIF. DNA for the CDR3: TGTGCTCTTGGGGAACCCCACGTAGAGGGGCTGGGGGATACCCGTAAACTCATCTTT.

This clone was seen repeatedly, ten times or more. A far larger clone is a single base away, which makes a read error likely. This sample also contains other DNA sequences that code for the same CDR3. This sequence joins TRDV1 and TRDJ1; TRDD3 might be the D (5 bases). The CDR3 is 14 residues long. Germline-derived CDR1 and CDR2 are TSWWSYY and QGS. This CDR3 reads CALGVPNVPDKLIF. The CDR3 DNA reads TGTGCCCTTGGGGTCCCAAATGTGCCGGATAAACTCATCTTT.

This clone turned up a few times. Only one base separates this from a far larger clonotype, so it likely reflects a read error. Other DNA sequences in the sample encode the same CDR3. The CDR3 coding sequence is TGTGCTCTTGGGGAAGGAGCGCCTTTACGCCCGGGGGATACAGTCGATAAACTCATCTTT. Translating it yields CALGEGAPLRPGDTVDKLIF. The rearrangement links TRDV1 to TRDJ1, with 9 bases lining up with TRDD3. Because TCRdb records no J gene, it was assigned here through a match of the DNA to germline. This CDR3 is built from 20 residues. The germline gives CDR1 TSWWSYY, CDR2 QGS. V was pared by 2 bases and J by 4 bases, with 20 bases of the junction left unmatched.

This clone was counted only a few times. TCRdb records a much larger clone's protein for this DNA, with a difference at residue 10 that likely arises from a read error; the protein given is the translation of the DNA. V is TRDV1 and J is TRDJ1; no clear D gene. No J segment appears in TCRdb, so it was assigned here by matching the sequence to germline. With 5 bases removed from V and 0 bases from J, the gap between germline ends came to 25 bases. There are 19 residues in the CDR3. From germline, CDR1 is TSWWSYY and CDR2 QGS. Here the CDR3 reads CALGHTSSWMVLYTDKLIF. The CDR3 bases are TGTGCTCTTGGGCATACTTCAAGCTGGATGGTTCTGTACACCGATAAACTCATCTTT.

This clone was counted a few times. TCRdb shows a much larger clone's protein in place of this DNA's translation, and the two differ at residue 13, likely through a read error; the protein shown is translated from the DNA. V usage is TRDV2 and J usage is TRDJ1; the match to TRDD3 covers 10 bases. No J gene is reported in TCRdb; it was inferred here by comparing the DNA with germline. Germline CDR1 reads GEAIGNYY; CDR2 reads EKD. The CDR3 sequence is 16 residues long. The CDR3: CACDTVHLGDTDELIF. As DNA, the CDR3 is TGTGCCTGTGACACCGTGCATTTGGGGGATACCGATGAACTCATCTTT.

In regard to this clone: A single base is all that separates this from a far larger clone, so a read error is likely. This chain links TRDV1 with TRDJ1, with 7 positions matching TRDD3. The J gene, missing from TCRdb, was assigned here through DNA to germline matching. V lost 3 bases to trimming and J lost 3 bases; unmatched junction nucleotides: 16. The CDR3 totals 18 residues. Germline values: CDR1 TSWWSYY, CDR2 QGS. CDR3 sequence reads: CALGELTGSGYGADKLIF. CDR3 nucleotide sequence: TGTGCTCTTGGGGAGCTAACGGGTTCAGGATACGGAGCCGATAAACTCATCTTT.

A few counts support this clone. This DNA's translation differs at residue 10 from TCRdb's protein, which comes from a much larger clone; a read error is likely, and the protein shown is translated from the DNA. The V gene is TRDV1, the J gene TRDJ1, with 12 bases lining up with TRDD3. The J gene was not available in TCRdb and was assigned here by matching the DNA to germline segments. CDR3 size: 25 residues. V shed 0 bases, J shed 2 bases, and the junction held 28 bases outside the gene matches. Germline V lookup: CDR1 TSWWSYY, CDR2 QGS. The CDR3 here is CALGELVGMHRHAPVLGDTTDKLIF. DNA of the CDR3: TGTGCTCTTGGGGAACTAGTAGGGATGCACCGACACGCCCCAGTACTGGGGGATACTACCGATAAACTCATCTTT.

This clone was counted ten times or more. This DNA's translation differs at residue 12 from TCRdb's protein, which comes from a much larger clone; a read error is likely, and the protein shown is translated from the DNA. CDR3 protein: CALGIEQPAYTYKLIF. CDR3 sequence (DNA): TGTGCTCTTGGGATCGAACAGCCCGCATACACCTATAAACTCATCTTT. The rearrangement links TRDV1 to TRDJ1; D is unclear. Germline V gives CDR1 TSWWSYY, CDR2 QGS. The CDR3 totals 16 residues.

With regard to this clone: Just one base apart from a much larger clone, this may be a read error. The rearrangement uses TRDV2 and TRDJ1; 7 nucleotides align to TRDD3. The J gene comes from matching the DNA to germline here; TCRdb lacks it. CDR1 and CDR2 from the germline V gene are GEAIGNYY and EKD. V gave up 2 bases and J gave up 1 base; unmatched junction bases: 6. The CDR3 extends over 15 amino acids. The CDR3 DNA sequence: TGTGCCTGTGACATACTGGGGCTCCCCACCGATAAACTCATCTTT. It codes for CACDILGLPTDKLIF.

This clone was seen a handful of times. The protein held in TCRdb is that of a much larger clone and does not match this DNA's translation at residue 3, likely because of a read error; the protein shown is translated from the DNA. The chain uses TRDV1 and TRDJ1, with 11 positions matching TRDD3. The J gene was not available in TCRdb and was assigned here by matching the DNA to germline segments. CDR3 length: 19 amino acids. Germline CDR1 and CDR2: TSWWSYY and QGS. J gave up 5 bases and V 10 bases, and 24 bases lay outside the gene matches. The CDR3 coding sequence is TGTGCTCCTGGTCACAGCTTCCTACTTTTACTGGGGGATAAAGATAAACTCATCTTT. It encodes CAPGHSFLLLLGDKDKLIF.

In this sample, this clone turned up a few times. A far bigger clonotype differs at one base, so this is likely a read error. Other DNA sequences in this specimen translate into the identical CDR3. V gene TRDV1 combines with J gene TRDJ1; 11 bases are a match to TRDD3. The J gene, left out of TCRdb, was set here by checking the DNA against germline. The germline V gene has CDR1 TSWWSYY and CDR2 QGS. This CDR3 comprises 22 residues. With V trimmed by 2 bases and J by 0 bases, 20 bases remained unmatched. CDR3 coding DNA: TGTGCTCTTGGGGAAGCCCCCCCTCCCCGTGGGGGATACGCCTCGTACACCGATAAACTCATCTTT. Protein product: CALGEAPPPRGGYASYTDKLIF.

Comments on this clone: TCRdb pairs this DNA with a much larger clone's protein that differs at residue 3, likely a read error; the protein shown was translated from the DNA. The gene calls are TRDV1 and TRDJ1; maybe TRDD3 (6 bases). Since TCRdb gives no J gene, matching the DNA to germline was used here to assign it. This CDR3 comprises 15 residues. Germline V CDR1 and CDR2: TSWWSYY, QGS. The CDR3 nucleotides are TGTGCTCCTGGGGAACTGAGGCCGGGCCCTGATAAACTCATCTTT. It codes for CAPGELRPGPDKLIF.

Note on this clone: Given a much more abundant clone one base away, this may be a read error. The J gene is TRDJ1, the V gene TRDV1; TRDD2 matches at 9 bases. No J gene was available from TCRdb, and it was assigned here by a germline match of the DNA. V lost 1 base and J lost 0; bases outside the gene matches: 48. Germline values: CDR1 TSWWSYY, CDR2 QGS. The CDR3 spans 31 residues. The DNA for the CDR3 is TGTGCTCTTGGGGAACATCGGGGCCTCCTTCCTTCCTACCTCCACCCTTACCGACCCATTTTGGTGAGGGGGTACACCGATAAACTCATCTTT. Translated: CALGEHRGLLPSYLHPYRPILVRGYTDKLIF.

This clone was seen more than once but under ten times. A read error likely explains this, since a far larger clone differs by one base. Other nucleotide sequences from this sample produce the same CDR3. The chain couples TRDV1 to TRDJ1; 10 nucleotides line up with TRDD3. CDR3 length: 21 residues. Germline CDR1 reads TSWWSYY; CDR2 reads QGS. This CDR3 is CALGEADRPFHCTGGSDKLIF. The CDR3 DNA reads as TGTGCTCTTGGGGAAGCCGACCGGCCCTTCCATTGTACTGGGGGATCCGATAAACTCATTTTT.

As concerns this clone: A far larger clone is just one base off, so this is likely a read error. Other DNA sequences in the same sample also yield this CDR3. V and J are TRDV1 and TRDJ1; D gene unclear. The J gene was missing in TCRdb and was found by matching the end of the DNA to germline. The CDR3 contains 19 residues. Germline V gene sequence: CDR1 TSWWSYY, CDR2 QGS. CDR3 loop: CALGRSLKARERLRYKLIF. Written as DNA, the CDR3 is TGTGCCCTTGGTAGGTCCCTGAAGGCCCGGGAGCGTCTAAGATATAAACTCATCTTT.

This clone was counted many times. The CDR3 reads CALGEAGGIEGYTDKLIF. As DNA, the CDR3 is TGTGCTCTTGGGGAAGCGGGGGGGATTGAAGGGTACACCGATAAACTCATCTTT. This chain uses TRDV1 with TRDJ1; 7 bases align to TRDD3. Germline matching of the DNA provided the J gene here, since TCRdb leaves it blank. The germline CDR1 and CDR2 sequences are TSWWSYY and QGS. The ends lost 2 bases at V and 0 bases at J; junction bases unmatched: 12. The CDR3 is made up of 18 amino acids.

Details on this clone: TCRdb's protein for this DNA is that of a much larger clone and differs from the translation at residue 3, likely a read error; the protein shown is the DNA translation. The V call is TRDV2, the J call TRDJ1; TRDD3 aligns across 10 bases. This CDR3 has 16 amino acids. Germline CDR1 and CDR2: GEAIGNYY and EKD. This CDR3 is CAFDSILLGDGEVLIF. As DNA, the CDR3 is TGTGCCTTTGACTCGATTCTACTGGGGGATGGGGAGGTACTCATCTTT.

This clone has a handful of counts. The protein TCRdb lists belongs to a much larger clone and differs from this DNA's translation at residue 5, which points to a read error; the protein shown is made from the DNA. The chain combines TRDV1 with TRDJ1; 13 nucleotides match TRDD3. TCRdb carries no J gene annotation; the J gene was assigned here by matching the DNA with germline. Germline CDR1 reads TSWWSYY; CDR2 reads QGS. J gave up 7 bases and V 4 bases, and 36 bases lay outside the gene matches. The CDR3 runs to 25 residues. CDR3 coding DNA: TGTGCTCTTGGGGGCCTGATTTCCCAGTTAACCTTGTACTGGGGGATACGACAGGGGGGTCTTAAACTCATCTTT. Protein sequence: CALGGLISQLTLYWGIRQGGLKLIF.

About this clone: Since a much larger clone is just one base distant, this may be a read error. The V gene reported is TRDV2; the J gene is uncalled; the table's D call TRDD3 went unverified against the DNA. CDR1 is GEAIGNYY and CDR2 is EKD in the germline V gene. The CDR3 totals 16 residues. CDR3 sequence (DNA): TGTGCCTGTGACATACTGGGGGGACTGTACACCGATAAGCTCATCTTT. Translated, it gives CACDILGGLYTDKLIF.

This clone was counted between two and nine times. This sequence is one base from a far larger clone and is likely a read error. The same CDR3 can be traced to other DNA sequences in this sample. This rearrangement joins TRDV1 to TRDJ1; 9 bases fit TRDD2. Germline V lookup: CDR1 TSWWSYY, CDR2 QGS. V lost 3 bases and J lost 0; bases outside the gene matches: 26. The CDR3 is 23 amino acids. The CDR3 sequence is CALGESPFLHITGDPQYTDKLIF. Written as DNA, the CDR3 is TGTGCTCTTGGGGAGTCGCCCTTCCTACATATAACCGGGGACCCTCAGTACACCGATAAACTCATCTTT.

With regard to this clone: TCRdb has a much larger clone's protein, which differs at residue 10 from the translation of this DNA, likely because of a read error; what is shown is the protein translated from the DNA. The chain links TRDV2 to TRDJ1; D perhaps matches TRDD3 (5 bases). The J gene is not listed in TCRdb, so it was assigned here from a DNA match to germline. In germline, CDR1 is GEAIGNYY, CDR2 EKD. With 2 bases removed from V and 3 bases from J, the gap between germline ends came to 27 bases. This CDR3 spans 19 amino acids. CDR3 loop: CACDIMPTKLSGNADKLIF. Here the CDR3 DNA reads TGTGCCTGTGACATCATGCCCACGAAGCTCTCGGGGAATGCCGATAAACTCATCTTT.